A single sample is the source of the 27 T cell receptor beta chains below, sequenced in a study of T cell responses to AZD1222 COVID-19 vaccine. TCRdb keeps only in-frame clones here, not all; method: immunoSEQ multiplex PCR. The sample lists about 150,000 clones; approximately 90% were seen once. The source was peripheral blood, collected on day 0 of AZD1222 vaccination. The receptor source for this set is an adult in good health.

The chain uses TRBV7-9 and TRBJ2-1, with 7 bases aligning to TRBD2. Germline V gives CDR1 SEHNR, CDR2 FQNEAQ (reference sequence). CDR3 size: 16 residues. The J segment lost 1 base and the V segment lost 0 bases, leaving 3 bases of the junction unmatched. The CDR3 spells CASSLALAESYNEQFF. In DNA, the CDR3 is TGTGCCAGCAGCTTAGCGCTAGCGGAGTCCTACAATGAGCAGTTCTTC.

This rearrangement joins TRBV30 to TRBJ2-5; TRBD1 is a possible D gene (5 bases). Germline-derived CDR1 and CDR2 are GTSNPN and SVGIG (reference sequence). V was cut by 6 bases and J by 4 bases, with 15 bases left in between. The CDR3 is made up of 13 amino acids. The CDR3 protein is CACPRVFSETQYF. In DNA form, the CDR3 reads TGTGCCTGTCCCAGGGTCTTCTCAGAGACCCAGTACTTC.

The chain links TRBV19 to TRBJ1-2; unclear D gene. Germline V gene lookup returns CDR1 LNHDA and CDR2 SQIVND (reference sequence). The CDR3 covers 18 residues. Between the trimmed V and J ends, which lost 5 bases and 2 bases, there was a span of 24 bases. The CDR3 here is CASSPRPHTSGSNYGYTF. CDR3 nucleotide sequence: TGTGCCAGTAGTCCCCGGCCTCACACCTCGGGCAGCAACTATGGCTACACCTTC.

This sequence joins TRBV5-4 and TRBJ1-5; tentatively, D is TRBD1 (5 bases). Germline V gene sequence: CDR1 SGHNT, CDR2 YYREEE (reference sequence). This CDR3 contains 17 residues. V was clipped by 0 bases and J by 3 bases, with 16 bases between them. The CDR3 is CASSLGGPSSSNQPQHF. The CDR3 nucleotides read TGTGCCAGCAGCTTGGGGGGCCCCAGTAGCTCCAATCAGCCCCAGCATTTT.

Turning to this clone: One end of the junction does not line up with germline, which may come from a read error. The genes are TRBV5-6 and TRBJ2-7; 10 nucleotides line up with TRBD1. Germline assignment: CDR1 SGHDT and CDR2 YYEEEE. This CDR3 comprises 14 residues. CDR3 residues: CASSWGTGAYEQYF. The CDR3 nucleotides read TGTGCCAGCAGTTGGGGGACAGGGGCCTATGAGCAGTACTTC.

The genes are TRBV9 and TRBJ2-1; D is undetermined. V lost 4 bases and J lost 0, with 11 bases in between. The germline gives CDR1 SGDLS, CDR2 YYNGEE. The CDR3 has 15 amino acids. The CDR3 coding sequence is TGTGCCAGCAGCCCTTTGGTAGGCTCCTACAATGAGCAGTTCTTC. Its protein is CASSPLVGSYNEQFF.

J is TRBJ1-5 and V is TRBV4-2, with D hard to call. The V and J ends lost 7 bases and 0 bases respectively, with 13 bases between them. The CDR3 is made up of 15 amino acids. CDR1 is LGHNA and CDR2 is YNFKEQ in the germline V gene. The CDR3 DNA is TGTGCCAGCACCCTGGGAGGGAGTAGCAATCAGCCCCAGCATTTT. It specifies CASTLGGSSNQPQHF.

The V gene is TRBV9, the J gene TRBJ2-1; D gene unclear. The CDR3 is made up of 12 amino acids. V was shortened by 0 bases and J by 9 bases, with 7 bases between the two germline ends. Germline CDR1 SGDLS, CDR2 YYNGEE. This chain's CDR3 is CASSVGAREQFF. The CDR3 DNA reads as TGTGCCAGCAGCGTAGGAGCCCGTGAGCAGTTCTTC.

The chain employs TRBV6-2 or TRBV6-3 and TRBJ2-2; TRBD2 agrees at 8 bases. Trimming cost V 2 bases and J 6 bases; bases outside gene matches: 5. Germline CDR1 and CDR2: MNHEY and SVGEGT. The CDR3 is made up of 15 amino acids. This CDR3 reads CASSYKAGVSGELFF. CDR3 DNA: TGTGCCAGCAGTTACAAAGCGGGAGTATCCGGGGAGCTGTTTTTT.

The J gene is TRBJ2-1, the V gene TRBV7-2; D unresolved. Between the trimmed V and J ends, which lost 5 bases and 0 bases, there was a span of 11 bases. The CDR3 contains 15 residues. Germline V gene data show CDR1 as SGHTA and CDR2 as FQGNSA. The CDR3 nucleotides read TGTGCCAGCAGCCCGTCGCGGTACTCCTACAATGAGCAGTTCTTC. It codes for CASSPSRYSYNEQFF.

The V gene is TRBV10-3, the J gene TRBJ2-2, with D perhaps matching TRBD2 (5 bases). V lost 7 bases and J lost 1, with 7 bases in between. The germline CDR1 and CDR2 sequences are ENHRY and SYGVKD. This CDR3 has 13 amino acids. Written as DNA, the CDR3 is TGTGCCATCAAACGGGGGAACACCGGGGAGCTGTTTTTT. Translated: CAIKRGNTGELFF.

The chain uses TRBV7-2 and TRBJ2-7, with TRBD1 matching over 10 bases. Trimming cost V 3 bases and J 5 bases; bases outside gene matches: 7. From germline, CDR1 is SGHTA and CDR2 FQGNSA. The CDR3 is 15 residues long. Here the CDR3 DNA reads TGTGCCAGCAGCTTGTGGGACAGGGGAATGCACGAGCAGTACTTC. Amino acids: CASSLWDRGMHEQYF.

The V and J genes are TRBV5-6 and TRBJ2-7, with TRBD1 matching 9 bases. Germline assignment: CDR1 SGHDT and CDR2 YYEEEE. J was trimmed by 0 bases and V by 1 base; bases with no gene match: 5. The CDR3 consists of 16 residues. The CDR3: CASSLWGTGHSYEQYF. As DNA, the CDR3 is TGTGCCAGCAGCTTGTGGGGGACAGGGCACTCCTACGAGCAGTACTTC.

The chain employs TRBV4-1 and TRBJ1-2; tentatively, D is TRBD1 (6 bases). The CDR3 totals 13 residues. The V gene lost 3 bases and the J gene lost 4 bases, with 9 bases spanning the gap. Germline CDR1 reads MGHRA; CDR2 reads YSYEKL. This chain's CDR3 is CASSQDSSYGYTF. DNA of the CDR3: TGCGCCAGCAGCCAGGACAGTTCCTATGGCTACACCTTC.

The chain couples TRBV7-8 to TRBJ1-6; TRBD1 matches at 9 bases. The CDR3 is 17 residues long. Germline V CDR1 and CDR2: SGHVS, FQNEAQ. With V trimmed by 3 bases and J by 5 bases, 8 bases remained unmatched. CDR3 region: CASSFTSQGADNSPLHF. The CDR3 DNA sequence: TGTGCCAGCAGCTTCACCTCACAGGGGGCTGATAATTCACCCCTCCACTTT.

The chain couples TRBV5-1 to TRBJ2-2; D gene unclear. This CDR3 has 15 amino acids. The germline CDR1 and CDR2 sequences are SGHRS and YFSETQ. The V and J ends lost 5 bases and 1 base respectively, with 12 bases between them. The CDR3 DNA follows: TGCGCCAGCAGTCCAATGACCCTGAACACCGGGGAGCTGTTTTTT. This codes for CASSPMTLNTGELFF. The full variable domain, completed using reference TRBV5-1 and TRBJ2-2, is KAGVTQTPRYLIKTRGQQVTLSCSPISGHRSVSWYQQTPGQGLQFLFEYFSETQRNKGNFPGRFSGRQFSNSRSEMNVSTLELGDSALYLCASSPMTLNTGELFFGEGSRLTVL.

The CDR3 DNA sequence: TGTGCCAGCAGCTTAGCGACCTCTTCACCCCTCCACTTT. It specifies CASSLATSSPLHF. The rearrangement uses TRBV7-2 and TRBJ1-6; D not certain. Per the germline V gene, CDR1 is SGHTA and CDR2 is FQGNSA. CDR3 length: 13 amino acids. With 0 bases removed from V and 9 bases from J, the gap between germline ends came to 6 bases.

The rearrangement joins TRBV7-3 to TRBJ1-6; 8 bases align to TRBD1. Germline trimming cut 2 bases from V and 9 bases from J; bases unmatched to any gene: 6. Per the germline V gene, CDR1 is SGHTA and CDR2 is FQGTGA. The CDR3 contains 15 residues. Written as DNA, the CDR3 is TGTGCCAGCAGCTTAGGGTCAGGGGGCGGTTCACCCCTCCACTTT. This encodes CASSLGSGGGSPLHF.

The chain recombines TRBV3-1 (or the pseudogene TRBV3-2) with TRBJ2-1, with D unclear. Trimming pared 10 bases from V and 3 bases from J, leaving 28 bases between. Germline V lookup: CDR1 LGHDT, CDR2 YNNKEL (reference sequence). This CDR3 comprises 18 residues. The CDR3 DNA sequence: TGTGCCACCCGGCGAAAAGAGAGGCTCCCCTCTGGCTACAATGAGCAGTTCTTC. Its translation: CATRRKERLPSGYNEQFF.

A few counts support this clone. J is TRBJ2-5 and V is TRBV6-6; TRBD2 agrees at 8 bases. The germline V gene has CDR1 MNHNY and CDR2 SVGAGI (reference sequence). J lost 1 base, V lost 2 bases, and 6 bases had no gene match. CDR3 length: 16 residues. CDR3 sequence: CASSYPAGARQETQYF. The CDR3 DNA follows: TGTGCCAGCAGTTACCCAGCGGGGGCCCGCCAAGAGACCCAGTACTTC.

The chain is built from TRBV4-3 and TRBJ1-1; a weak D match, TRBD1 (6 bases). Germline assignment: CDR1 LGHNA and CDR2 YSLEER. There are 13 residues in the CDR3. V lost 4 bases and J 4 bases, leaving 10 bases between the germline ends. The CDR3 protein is CASSLETGTEAFF. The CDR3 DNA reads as TGCGCCAGCAGCCTTGAGACAGGCACTGAAGCTTTCTTT.

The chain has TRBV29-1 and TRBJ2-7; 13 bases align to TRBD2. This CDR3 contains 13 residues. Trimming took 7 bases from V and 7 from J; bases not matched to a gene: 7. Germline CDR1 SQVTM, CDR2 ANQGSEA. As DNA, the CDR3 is TGCAGCGCGAGACTAGCGGGGGGTCGGGAGCAGTACTTC. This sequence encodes CSARLAGGREQYF.

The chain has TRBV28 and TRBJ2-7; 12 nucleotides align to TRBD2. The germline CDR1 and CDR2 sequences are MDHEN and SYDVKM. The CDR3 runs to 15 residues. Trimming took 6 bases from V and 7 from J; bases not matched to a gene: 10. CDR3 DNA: TGTGCCAGCAGCCCCCTACTAGCGGGAGGAAGGGAGCAGTACTTC. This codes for CASSPLLAGGREQYF.

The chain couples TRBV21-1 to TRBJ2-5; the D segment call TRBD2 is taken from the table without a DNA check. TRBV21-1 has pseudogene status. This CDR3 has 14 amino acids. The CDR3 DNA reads TGTGCCAGCACCAAAGGACTAGCGTTGAAGACCCAGTACTTC. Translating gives CASTKGLALKTQYF.

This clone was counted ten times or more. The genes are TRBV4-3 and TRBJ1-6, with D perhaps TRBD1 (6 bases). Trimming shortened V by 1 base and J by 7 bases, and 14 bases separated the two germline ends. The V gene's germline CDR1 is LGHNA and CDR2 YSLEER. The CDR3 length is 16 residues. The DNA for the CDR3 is TGCGCCAGCAGCCAAGTTCCCAGGGGCCCCAATTCACCCCTCCACTTT. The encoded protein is CASSQVPRGPNSPLHF.

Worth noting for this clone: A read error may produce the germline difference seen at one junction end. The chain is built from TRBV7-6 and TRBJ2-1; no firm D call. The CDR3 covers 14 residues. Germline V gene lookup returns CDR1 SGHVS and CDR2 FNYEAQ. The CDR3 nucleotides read TGTGCCAGCAGCAATCGTAGGTCCTCCAATGAGCAGTTCTTC. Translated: CASSNRRSSNEQFF. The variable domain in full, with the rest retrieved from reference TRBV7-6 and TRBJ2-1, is GAGVSQSPRYKVTKRGQDVALRCDPISGHVSLYWYRQALGQGPEFLTYFNYEAQQDKSGLPNDRFSAERPEGSISTLTIQRTEQRDSAMYRCASSNRRSSNEQFFGPGTRLTVL.

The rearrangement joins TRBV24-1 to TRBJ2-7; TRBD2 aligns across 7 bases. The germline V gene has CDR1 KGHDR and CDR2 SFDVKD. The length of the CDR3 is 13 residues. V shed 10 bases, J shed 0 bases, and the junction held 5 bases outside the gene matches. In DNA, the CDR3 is TGTGCCACACTAGCGTGTACCTCCTACGAGCAGTACTTC. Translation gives CATLACTSYEQYF.